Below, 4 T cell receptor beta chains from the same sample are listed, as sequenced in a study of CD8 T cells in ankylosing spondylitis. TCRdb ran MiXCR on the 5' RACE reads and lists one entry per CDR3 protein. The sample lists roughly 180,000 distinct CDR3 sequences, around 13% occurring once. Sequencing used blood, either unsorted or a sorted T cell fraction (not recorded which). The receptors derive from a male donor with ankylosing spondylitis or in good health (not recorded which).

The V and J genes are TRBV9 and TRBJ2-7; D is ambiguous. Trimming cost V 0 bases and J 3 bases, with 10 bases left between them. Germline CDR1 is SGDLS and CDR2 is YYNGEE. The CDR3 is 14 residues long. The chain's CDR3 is CASSVGEVNYEQYF. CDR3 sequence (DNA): TGTGCCAGCAGCGTAGGTGAAGTAAACTACGAGCAGTACTTC.

CDR3 sequence: CASNLGLGGDTQYF. CDR3 sequence (DNA): TGTGCCAGCAACTTGGGCCTTGGGGGAGATACGCAGTATTTT. The V gene is TRBV27, the J gene TRBJ2-3; D is possibly TRBD1 or TRBD2 (5 bases each). The CDR3 is 14 amino acids. V lost 7 bases and J lost 5, with 16 bases in between. CDR1 is MNHEY and CDR2 is SMNVEV in the germline V gene (reference sequence).

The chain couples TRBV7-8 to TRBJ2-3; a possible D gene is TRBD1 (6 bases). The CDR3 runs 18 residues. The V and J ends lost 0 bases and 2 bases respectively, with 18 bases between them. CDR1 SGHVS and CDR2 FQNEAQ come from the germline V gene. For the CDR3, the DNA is TGTGCCAGCAGCTTAGCAGGAGGAACAGGGCAACCCACAGATACGCAGTATTTT. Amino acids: CASSLAGGTGQPTDTQYF.

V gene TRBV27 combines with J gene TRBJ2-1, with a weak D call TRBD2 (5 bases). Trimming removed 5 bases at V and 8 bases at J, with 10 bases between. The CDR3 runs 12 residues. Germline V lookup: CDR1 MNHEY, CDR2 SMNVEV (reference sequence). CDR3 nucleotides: TGTGCCAGCAGTCTCTCCGGGGATGAGCAGTTCTTC. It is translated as CASSLSGDEQFF.